A selection of T cell receptor beta chains follows, all from one sample in a study of T-cell memory formation after mild COVID-19. In TCRdb, the 5' RACE reads were re-called with MiXCR into one record per CDR3 protein. The data hold approximately 60,000 distinct CDR3 sequences, with 9.3% observed a single time. Source material: PBMCs or a T cell subset sorted from them (not recorded which). These receptors were obtained from a man aged 18 to 29 who had mild COVID-19 (a few samples of this study predate the infection). Cell type and time point are not known. Each CDR3 is given with its conserved first and last residue. A D gene is named only where the DNA matches it firmly. Clone size, where shown, is once, few, many, or a class for clones that have expanded.

TGTGCCAGCTCCTTCGGGGGACTGCTCCAAGAGACCCAGTACTTC,CASSFGGLLQETQYF,many,NA,TRBJ2-5,15,TRBV7-9
TGCGCCAGCAGCCAAGATATGGGCAGCCCCTACGAGCAGTACTTC,CASSQDMGSPYEQYF,many,NA,TRBJ2-7,15,TRBV4-3
TGCGCCAGCAGCGGAACACAGAACACTGAAGCTTTCTTT,CASSGTQNTEAFF,few,NA,TRBJ1-1,13,TRBV5-1
TGTGCCAGCAGTTCGACCTGGAATGGCTACACCTTC,CASSSTWNGYTF,NA,NA,TRBJ1-2,12,TRBV12-3/TRBV12-4
TGCGCCAGCAGCTTGGAATCCCCCAATCAGCCCCAGCATTTT,CASSLESPNQPQHF,many,NA,TRBJ1-5,14,TRBV5-1
TGTGCCAGCAGTGCCCCACCGGACAGGGGGCGGACTGAAGCTTTCTTT,CASSAPPDRGRTEAFF,few,TRBD1,TRBJ1-1,16,TRBV12-3/TRBV12-4
TGCAGCGTTGGTTGGAGCTATAATGAAAAACTGTTTTTT,CSVGWSYNEKLFF,NA,NA,TRBJ1-4,13,TRBV29-1
TGTGCCAGCAGCGTGACAACCTCTGGAAACACCATATATTTT,CASSVTTSGNTIYF,few,NA,TRBJ1-3,14,TRBV9
TGCGCCAGCAGCCAAGAATTTAAGGGTAATTCACCCCTCCACTTT,CASSQEFKGNSPLHF,few,NA,TRBJ1-6,15,TRBV4-3
TGTGCCAGCGGAGGCGGGACTAGCGGGGGGGTTAATGAGCAGTTCTTC,CASGGGTSGGVNEQFF,NA,TRBD2,TRBJ2-1,16,TRBV7-2
TGTGCCAGCAGCTTAGGGTCCCTGACAGGGGTGGATCAGCCCCAGCATTTT,CASSLGSLTGVDQPQHF,few,TRBD1,TRBJ1-5,17,TRBV7-9
TGTGCCAGCAGCTCGCGAGCCACTCTCCTCACAGATACGCAGTATTTT,CASSSRATLLTDTQYF,few,NA,TRBJ2-3,16,TRBV7-9
TGTGGGGACTCCTACGAGCAGTACTTC,CGDSYEQYF,NA,NA,TRBJ2-7,9,TRBV21-1
TGTGCCAGTAGTCGCCCCGTCTCTGGGGCCAACGTCCTGACTTTC,CASSRPVSGANVLTF,few,NA,TRBJ2-6,15,TRBV19
TGTGCCAGCAGCTTGGCGGGACAGTTTAGCAATCAGCCCCAGCATTTT,CASSLAGQFSNQPQHF,NA,TRBD1,TRBJ1-5,16,TRBV5-6
TGTGCCAGCACCGAGGAGGTGGGGGGCTACACCTTC,CASTEEVGGYTF,once,NA,TRBJ1-2,12,TRBV28
TGTGCCAGCAGCTTTGTCCCTCTAGCGGGGAGGGATACGCAGTATTTT,CASSFVPLAGRDTQYF,many,TRBD2,TRBJ2-3,16,TRBV7-2
TGCGCCAGCAGCTTTTTGACCAGCCAAGAGACCCAGTACTTC,CASSFLTSQETQYF,many,NA,TRBJ2-5,14,TRBV5-1
TGTGCCAGCAGTTTAGGGATAGCGGGGACCGGGGAGCTGTTTTTT,CASSLGIAGTGELFF,many,TRBD2,TRBJ2-2,15,TRBV12-3/TRBV12-4
TGTGCCAGCAGCTTACGGGAATCCGGGGAGCTGTTTTTT,CASSLRESGELFF,many,NA,TRBJ2-2,13,TRBV7-9
TGTGCCAGCAGTTACCGGCACCAGAACACTGAAGCTTTCTTT,CASSYRHQNTEAFF,few,NA,TRBJ1-1,14,TRBV6-5
TGTGCCAGCACCCCCGGGGGTCATGAGCAGTTCTTC,CASTPGGHEQFF,few,NA,TRBJ2-1,12,TRBV2